A selection of T cell receptor beta chains follows, all from one sample in a study of sequential checkpoint blockade in melanoma. Here immunoSEQ multiplex PCR was the method, and the copy in TCRdb shows in-frame clones only, minus some. Of more than 25,000 clones listed, about 89% are singletons. Material: CD8+ T cells sorted from blood (inferred from file names), obtained from a patient given nivolumab and ipilimumab in sequence. Every receptor here comes from a human donor with melanoma. Both conserved end residues are part of each CDR3. The order of the fields is D gene, V gene, clone size, J gene, CDR3 DNA, CDR3 protein. The D gene is left open where the match is weak. Size is omitted from some rows. Given values are once, few, many or a class for expanded clones.

NA	TRBV28	NA	TRBJ1-5	TGTGCCAGCAGTCTAGGGGTCTATCAGCCCCAGCATTTT	CASSLGVYQPQHF
TRBD1	TRBV15	NA	TRBJ2-7	TGTGCCACCACCCGGGACAGGGCCTACGAGCAGTACTTC	CATTRDRAYEQYF
TRBD2	TRBV5-6	NA	TRBJ2-5	TGTGCCAGCAGCTTGGCCTTAGCGGGACCCCACCCAGAGACCCAGTACTTC	CASSLALAGPHPETQYF
NA	TRBV7-9	NA	TRBJ1-1	TGTGCCAGCAGTTTCGGGATGAACACTGAAGCTTTCTTT	CASSFGMNTEAFF
NA	TRBV19	NA	TRBJ1-2	TGTGCCAGTAGTATAGGCGCAGGGTATAGCTATGGCTACACCTTC	CASSIGAGYSYGYTF
NA	TRBV9	NA	TRBJ2-2	TGTGCCAGCAGCTTTCGTACCGGGGAGCTGTTTTTT	CASSFRTGELFF
TRBD1	TRBV29-1	NA	TRBJ1-2	TGCAGCGTTGCAGGGGGGAGCGCCTATGGCTACACCTTC	CSVAGGSAYGYTF
NA	TRBV7-3	NA	TRBJ2-7	TGTGCCAGCAGCTTAACGCCCACGGGCCTACCAGGGACCTACGAGCAGTACTTC	CASSLTPTGLPGTYEQYF
TRBD2	TRBV27	NA	TRBJ2-3	TGTGCCAGCAGTTTTCACAGCGGGGGGACCACAGATACGCAGTATTTT	CASSFHSGGTTDTQYF
NA	TRBV4-1	NA	TRBJ2-7	TGCGCCAGCAGTTCCGAGGGCGGCGTCTACGAGCAGTACTTC	CASSSEGGVYEQYF
TRBD1	TRBV4-3	NA	TRBJ2-7	TGCGCCAGCAGCCAAGAGGTGCCCGGGACAGAAGATTCCTACGAGCAGTACTTC	CASSQEVPGTEDSYEQYF
TRBD2	TRBV7-9	NA	TRBJ2-1	TGTGCCAGCAGCTTAGCGGGCGGGAGTTTGATCGAGAATGAGCAGTTCTTC	CASSLAGGSLIENEQFF
TRBD2	TRBV29-1	NA	TRBJ2-1	TGCAGCGTTGAAGGAGGGACTAGCGGGGTCCGTGAGCAGTTCTTC	CSVEGGTSGVREQFF
NA	TRBV19	few	TRBJ1-5	TGTGCCAGCGCCTATAGCAATCAGCCCCAGCATTTT	CASAYSNQPQHF
TRBD1	TRBV30	NA	TRBJ2-1	TGTGCCTGGAAGTCTTCCCCGGGACAGGGGCCGCACTACTACTACAATGAGCAGTTCTTC	CAWKSSPGQGPHYYYNEQFF
TRBD2	TRBV11-3	NA	TRBJ2-7	TGTGCCAGCAGCTTAGACCCGACTAGCGACTACGAGCAGTACTTC	CASSLDPTSDYEQYF
NA	TRBV29-1	NA	TRBJ2-7	TGCAGCGTTGAAGATCGGGATCGGGTAGCGCGGTACTTC	CSVEDRDRVARYF
TRBD1	TRBV7-9	once	TRBJ2-7	TGTGCCAGCAGCACCGGGACAGGTCGACCGTTCTACGAGCAGTACTTC	CASSTGTGRPFYEQYF
TRBD2	TRBV27	NA	TRBJ2-3	TGTGCCAGCAGTACCCCGGGACTAGCGGGACGAACAGATACGCAGTATTTT	CASSTPGLAGRTDTQYF
TRBD1	TRBV10-3	NA	TRBJ1-6	TGTGCCATCAGCGAGGGACAGGGGGATTCACCCCTCCACTTT	CAISEGQGDSPLHF
NA	TRBV4-1	NA	TRBJ1-1	TGCGCCAGCAGCCAAGCCCCCTGGGGAGGGGCTGAAGCTTTCTTT	CASSQAPWGGAEAFF
TRBD1	TRBV7-9	NA	TRBJ2-7	TGTGCCAGCAGCACCGTCGGACAGGAAAATTACTACGAGCAGTACTTC	CASSTVGQENYYEQYF
TRBD2	TRBV9	NA	TRBJ2-1	TGTGCCAGCAGCGTTAGCGGGAGTCGAAATGAGCAGTTCTTC	CASSVSGSRNEQFF
NA	TRBV19	NA	TRBJ1-2	TGTGCCAGTAGTATAGGACTGATATCTAACTATGGCTACACCTTC	CASSIGLISNYGYTF
NA	TRBV18	NA	TRBJ2-3	TGTGCCAGCTCATGGACTGGCGCGAGCACAGATACGCAGTATTTT	CASSWTGASTDTQYF
NA	TRBV28	NA	TRBJ1-5	TGTGCCAGCAGTTTCATGGGGGCTAGCAATCAGCCCCAGCATTTT	CASSFMGASNQPQHF
TRBD2	TRBV7-2	NA	TRBJ2-5	TGTGCCAGCACCCGGGGCGGGGGGGCCGAGACCCAGTACTTC	CASTRGGGAETQYF
NA	TRBV19	NA	TRBJ2-6	TGTGCCAGTAGTTGGCCTGGGGCCAACGTCCTGACTTTC	CASSWPGANVLTF
NA	TRBV7-9	NA	TRBJ2-5	TGTGCCAGCAGCTACGCCGGGACTGAGAAAGAGACCCAGTACTTC	CASSYAGTEKETQYF
NA	TRBV19	once	TRBJ1-1	TGTGCCAGTAGTGTTGTGTGGGGGGGCCTGAACACTGAAGCTTTCTTT	CASSVVWGGLNTEAFF
NA	TRBV10-3	NA	TRBJ1-2	TGTACCATCAAGGGAGAGTTCACCTATGGCTACACCTTC	CTIKGEFTYGYTF
TRBD2	TRBV7-7	NA	TRBJ2-1	TGTGCTAGCAGCAATAGCGGGAGGGGAGACAATGAGCAGTTCTTC	CASSNSGRGDNEQFF
NA	TRBV28	NA	TRBJ1-2	TGTGCCAGCAGGAATTACTTCAGGGAGGGCTATGGCTACACCTTC	CASRNYFREGYGYTF
NA	TRBV4-1	NA	TRBJ2-2	TGCGCCAGCAGCCCGGGGGACAGACCCGGGGAGCTGTTTTTT	CASSPGDRPGELFF
NA	TRBV9	NA	TRBJ2-2	TGTGCCAGCAGCGAAAGCAGGGGATCGCCTCTCAACACCGGGGAGCTGTTTTTT	CASSESRGSPLNTGELFF
NA	TRBV15	NA	TRBJ2-2	TGTGCCACCAGCTGGGCGGGGGAGCTGTTTTTT	CATSWAGELFF
NA	TRBV4-3	NA	TRBJ2-1	TGCGCCAGCAGCCATTTTCCGGGGGATGAGCAGTTCTTC	CASSHFPGDEQFF
NA	TRBV21-1	NA	TRBJ2-4	TGTGCCAGCAGCAAAGTTGGGCAGGTACTAGCCAAAAACATTCAGTACTTC	CASSKVGQVLAKNIQYF
TRBD1	TRBV2	NA	TRBJ1-2	TGTGCCAGCAGTGGCGACAGGGAGGTGGGCTACACCTTC	CASSGDREVGYTF
NA	TRBV4-1	NA	TRBJ1-1	TGCGCCAGCAGCCAATCTACCGGGACAAGGACTGAAGCTTTCTTT	CASSQSTGTRTEAFF
TRBD1	TRBV2	NA	TRBJ2-7	TGTGCCAGGTCGACAGGGGGCGGTTACGAGCAGTACTTC	CARSTGGGYEQYF